These 29 T cell receptor beta chains originate from one sample sequenced in a study of blood T cell repertoires in COVID-19. TCRdb's copy holds only in-frame clones and misses some; the assay was immunoSEQ multiplex PCR. The table lists more than 150,000 clones, 75% to 90% of them singletons, with about 15% in the top ten. Input material: peripheral blood. These TCRs come from a woman in her thirties or forties with acute or convalescent COVID-19.

This sequence joins TRBV12-3 or TRBV12-4 and TRBJ2-3; tentatively, D is TRBD2 (5 bases). The germline V and J ends were trimmed by 3 bases and 3 bases, with 7 bases remaining between them. CDR3 length: 13 amino acids. The CDR3 DNA follows: TGTGCCAGCAGTTTTCTAGCAACAGATACGCAGTATTTT. Amino acid sequence: CASSFLATDTQYF.

The sample holds one count of this clone. The rearrangement joins TRBV15 to TRBJ1-2; no clear D gene. The length of the CDR3 is 12 residues. The germline CDR1 and CDR2 sequences are LNHNV and YYDKDF (reference sequence). The germline V and J ends were trimmed by 5 bases and 0 bases, with 4 bases remaining between them. The CDR3 is CATSPANYGYTF. The DNA of the CDR3 is TGTGCCACCAGCCCGGCTAACTATGGCTACACCTTC. The complete variable domain, with remaining parts taken from reference TRBV15 and TRBJ1-2, reads DAMVIQNPRYQVTQFGKPVTLSCSQTLNHNVMYWYQQKSSQAPKLLFHYYDKDFNNEADTPDNFQSRRPNTSFCFLDIRSPGLGDTAMYLCATSPANYGYTFGSGTRLTVV.

The J gene is TRBJ2-7, the V gene TRBV18; TRBD1 agrees at 9 bases. The trim removed 5 bases at V and 3 bases at J, leaving 2 bases unmatched. The CDR3 has 13 amino acids. Germline V gene sequence: CDR1 KGHSH, CDR2 LQKENI. DNA of the CDR3: TGTGCCAGCTCAACGACAGGGGGCTACGAGCAGTACTTC. Amino acid sequence: CASSTTGGYEQYF.

The chain is built from TRBV4-1 and TRBJ2-2; a possible D gene is TRBD1 (5 bases). The germline gives CDR1 MGHRA, CDR2 YSYEKL. The CDR3 runs to 15 residues. The V and J ends lost 0 bases and 4 bases respectively, with 9 bases between them. This CDR3 is CASSQDRVSTGELFF. Written as DNA, the CDR3 is TGCGCCAGCAGCCAAGACAGGGTGTCCACCGGGGAGCTGTTTTTT.

This chain links TRBV12-3 or TRBV12-4 with TRBJ2-5; D may be TRBD2 (6 bases). The length of the CDR3 is 13 residues. V was cut by 1 base and J by 3 bases, with 6 bases left in between. This CDR3 is CASSLVAEETQYF. The CDR3 DNA is TGTGCCAGCAGTTTAGTAGCGGAAGAGACCCAGTACTTC.

In its sample, this clone was seen once. The V call is TRBV27, the J call TRBJ2-1, with 10 bases matching TRBD2. The CDR3 length is 15 residues. V lost 1 base and J lost 6; bases outside the gene matches: 3. CDR1 and CDR2 (germline): MNHEY, SMNVEV (reference sequence). For the CDR3, the DNA is TGTGCCAGCAGTTTATTACTAGCGGGACTCAATGAGCAGTTCTTC. Its translation is CASSLLLAGLNEQFF.

The chain uses TRBV7-3 and TRBJ2-1; TRBD2 agrees at 15 bases. This CDR3 has 18 residues. V dropped 5 bases and J dropped 1; count of bases not matched to a gene: 6. CDR1 and CDR2 from the germline V gene are SGHTA and FQGTGA. The CDR3 DNA is TGTGCCAGCAGCCGAGGACTAGCGGGGGGGCCGTCCTACAATGAGCAGTTCTTC. This translates into CASSRGLAGGPSYNEQFF.

The chain recombines TRBV7-9 with TRBJ2-1, with 11 bases fitting TRBD2. This CDR3 comprises 16 residues. Trimming cost V 3 bases and J 7 bases; bases outside gene matches: 8. Germline V lookup: CDR1 SEHNR, CDR2 FQNEAQ (reference sequence). The CDR3 DNA follows: TGTGCCAGCAGCTTTCCCCCGGGACTAGCGGAAAATGAGCAGTTCTTC. It yields the protein CASSFPPGLAENEQFF.

The CDR3 sequence is CASSLGANQLSSYNSPLHF. The CDR3 DNA follows: TGCGCCAGCAGCCTGGGGGCGAATCAACTAAGCTCCTATAATTCACCCCTCCACTTT. The chain couples TRBV4-1 to TRBJ1-6, with a possible D match to TRBD1 (6 bases). Trimming cost V 4 bases and J 0 bases, with 19 bases left between them. In germline, CDR1 is MGHRA, CDR2 YSYEKL. The CDR3 contains 19 residues.

The CDR3 region is CATKAAAATSGGFEQYF. The DNA for the CDR3 is TGTGCCACCAAGGCCGCCGCTGCTACTAGCGGGGGGTTCGAGCAGTACTTC. The chain couples TRBV10-3 to TRBJ2-7; TRBD2 agrees at 12 bases. Germline V CDR1 and CDR2: ENHRY, SYGVKD. The CDR3 extends over 17 amino acids. Germline trimming cut 10 bases from V and 6 bases from J; bases unmatched to any gene: 19.

The chain employs TRBV30 and TRBJ1-4; D gene ambiguous. Between the trimmed V and J ends, which lost 0 bases and 8 bases, there was a span of 4 bases. The CDR3 has 11 residues. The V gene's germline CDR1 is GTSNPN and CDR2 SVGIG (reference sequence). CDR3 residues: CAWSVREKLFF. The CDR3 DNA reads TGTGCCTGGAGTGTTCGGGAAAAACTGTTTTTT.

The chain employs TRBV5-6 and TRBJ2-7; 7 bases match TRBD1. The CDR3 sequence is 13 residues long. The ends lost 4 bases at V and 6 bases at J; junction bases unmatched: 7. Germline CDR1 reads SGHDT; CDR2 reads YYEEEE. CDR3 residues: CASSVTGLGEQYF. CDR3 DNA: TGTGCCAGCAGCGTGACAGGGTTGGGCGAGCAGTACTTC.

The chain has TRBV6-5 and TRBJ1-4; no definite D call. The CDR3 has 14 residues. Trimming stripped 6 bases from V and 7 bases from J, with 15 bases between. CDR1 and CDR2 from the germline V gene are MNHEY and SVGAGI. The CDR3 DNA reads as TGTGCCAGCAGCCGAACAGCGGGTGGTGAAAAACTGTTTTTT. Its translation: CASSRTAGGEKLFF.

This sequence joins TRBV7-9 and TRBJ1-1; 7 bases fit TRBD1. The junction had 11 bases not matched to a gene; V was cut back by 4 bases and J by 3 bases. CDR1 is SEHNR, CDR2 FQNEAQ, per germline (reference sequence). The CDR3 has 16 residues. CDR3 bases: TGTGCCAGCAGCTCCCAGGGGGTACTGAGGTACACTGAAGCTTTCTTT. Encoded protein: CASSSQGVLRYTEAFF.

The rearrangement uses TRBV24-1 and TRBJ2-2; 7 nucleotides agree with TRBD2. The V segment lost 0 bases and the J segment 3 bases; nucleotides outside the gene matches: 3. The CDR3 spans 16 residues. Looked up from germline, CDR1 is KGHDR and CDR2 is SFDVKD. The CDR3 sequence is CATSDLAGEDTGELFF. The CDR3 region has the DNA TGTGCCACCAGTGATTTGGCGGGAGAGGACACCGGGGAGCTGTTTTTT.

The rearrangement joins TRBV2 to TRBJ1-6, with D uncertain. Germline V CDR1 and CDR2: SNHLY, FYNNEI. The V and J ends lost 10 bases and 17 bases respectively, with 27 bases between them. CDR3 length equals 14 residues. CDR3 amino acids: CATQAVEGTDGIHF. The CDR3 DNA reads TGTGCCACCCAGGCGGTGGAGGGAACGGACGGTATCCACTTT. The variable domain in full, completed from reference TRBV2 and TRBJ1-6, reads EPEVTQTPSHQVTQMGQEVILRCVPISNHLYFYWYRQILGQKVEFLVSFYNNEISEKSEIFDDQFSVERPDGSNFTLKIRSTKLEDSAMYFCATQAVEGTDGIHFGNGTRLTVT.

The CDR3 DNA follows: TGTGCCAGCTCACGTTCGGCAGGCAATCTGAACACTGAAGCTTTCTTT. Protein product: CASSRSAGNLNTEAFF. V and J are TRBV18 and TRBJ1-1, with D unclear. Germline assignment: CDR1 KGHSH and CDR2 LQKENI. Trimming stripped 4 bases from V and 0 bases from J, with 15 bases between. The CDR3 has 16 residues.

V usage is TRBV5-1 and J usage is TRBJ1-2; 7 bases are shared with TRBD1. Per germline, CDR1 SGHRS and CDR2 YFSETQ. V dropped 4 bases and J dropped 2; count of bases not matched to a gene: 5. CDR3 length equals 14 residues. The CDR3 DNA follows: TGCGCCAGCAGCCCGACAGGGTCCAACTATGGCTACACCTTC. This gives the protein CASSPTGSNYGYTF.

V gene TRBV28 combines with J gene TRBJ1-4; 9 bases agree with TRBD1. CDR1 and CDR2 (germline): MDHEN, SYDVKM. V shed 3 bases and J 7 bases; nucleotides not matched to a gene: 9. The CDR3 consists of 16 residues. The CDR3: CASSFRYRGLTEKLFF. The CDR3 nucleotides read TGTGCCAGCAGTTTTCGTTACAGGGGGCTCACTGAAAAACTGTTTTTT.

The chain uses TRBV19 and TRBJ2-3; D is perhaps TRBD1 (5 bases). The V gene lost 3 bases and the J gene lost 1 base, with 11 bases spanning the gap. The CDR3 is 15 residues long. The germline V gene encodes CDR1 LNHDA and CDR2 SQIVND (reference sequence). CDR3 region: CASSIIGRGTDTQYF. The CDR3 nucleotides read TGTGCCAGTAGTATCATCGGCAGGGGCACAGATACGCAGTATTTT. Variable domain in full (rest from reference TRBV19 and TRBJ2-3): DGGITQSPKYLFRKEGQNVTLSCEQNLNHDAMYWYRQDPGQGLRLIYYSQIVNDFQKGDIAEGYSVSREKKESFPLTVTSAQKNPTAFYLCASSIIGRGTDTQYFGPGTRLTVL.

In the case of this clone: At one boundary the junction diverges from the germline segment, which might be a read error. The genes are TRBV18 and TRBJ2-3; TRBD1 is a possible D gene (6 bases). In germline, CDR1 is KGHSH, CDR2 LQKENI. The CDR3 spans 11 residues. The CDR3 DNA sequence: TGTGCCAGCTCAGCAGGGGATATGCAGTATTTT. This translates into CASSAGDMQYF.

In this sample, this clone turned up once. The gene calls are TRBV7-2 and TRBJ2-3; TRBD2 agrees at 11 bases. Per the germline V gene, CDR1 is SGHTA and CDR2 is FQGNSA. Trimming at V came to 7 bases and at J to 2 bases, leaving 11 bases not matched to a gene. The CDR3 is 17 residues long. The CDR3 DNA follows: TGTGCCAGCATCCCCGATAGCGGGGGGGTTTACACAGATACGCAGTATTTT. Its translation: CASIPDSGGVYTDTQYF.

This clone appeared a single time. J is TRBJ2-7 and V is TRBV29-1; 13 nucleotides agree with TRBD2. V lost 6 bases to trimming and J lost 3 bases; unmatched junction nucleotides: 17. The CDR3 runs 18 residues. Germline values: CDR1 SQVTM, CDR2 ANQGSEA. The CDR3 region has the DNA TGCAGCGTCCTCGGGGGGGGACTAGCGGGATATAGAGACTACGAGCAGTACTTC. Translated: CSVLGGGLAGYRDYEQYF.

The chain employs TRBV7-6 and TRBJ2-7; possible D gene TRBD1, 5 bases. CDR1 and CDR2 from the germline V gene are SGHVS and FNYEAQ. The CDR3 runs 14 residues. Deletions cut 1 base from V and 5 bases from J, with 12 bases between. This CDR3 is CASSLGQGSHEQYF. Here the CDR3 DNA reads TGTGCCAGCAGCTTAGGGCAGGGTTCCCACGAGCAGTACTTC.

The chain recombines TRBV10-2 with TRBJ2-7, with D maybe TRBD2 (6 bases). This CDR3 comprises 15 residues. Germline V lookup: CDR1 WSHSY, CDR2 SAAADI. The germline V and J ends were trimmed by 7 bases and 0 bases, with 16 bases remaining between them. DNA for the CDR3: TGCGCCAGCACGGTAGGAGGGACCTTCTCCTACGAGCAGTACTTC. It specifies CASTVGGTFSYEQYF.

The J gene is TRBJ2-3, the V gene TRBV2; 7 bases align to TRBD2. V shed 10 bases and J 2 bases; nucleotides not matched to a gene: 15. Germline lookup yields CDR1 SNHLY and CDR2 FYNNEI. CDR3 length: 16 residues. The CDR3 loop is CATLRTASGYTDTQYF. In DNA form, the CDR3 reads TGTGCCACCCTCCGTACAGCTAGCGGATACACAGATACGCAGTATTTT.

The rearrangement uses TRBV7-6 and TRBJ2-2; 10 bases align to TRBD2. This CDR3 comprises 15 residues. The V gene end was trimmed by 5 bases and the J gene end by 4 bases; junction bases not matched to a gene: 4. Germline V lookup: CDR1 SGHVS, CDR2 FNYEAQ. The CDR3 spells CASSGASGGTGELFF. The CDR3 nucleotides read TGTGCCAGCAGCGGGGCTAGCGGGGGCACCGGGGAGCTGTTTTTT.

The rearrangement joins TRBV18 to TRBJ1-5; weak D call: TRBD1 (6 bases). This CDR3 is 15 amino acids long. Germline-derived CDR1 and CDR2 are KGHSH and LQKENI. The V and J ends lost 6 bases and 0 bases respectively, with 12 bases between them. The CDR3 bases are TGTGCCAGCTCCGAGGACAGTTATAGCAATCAGCCCCAGCATTTT. This gives the protein CASSEDSYSNQPQHF.

The V and J genes are TRBV19 and TRBJ2-1, with 9 bases matching TRBD1. CDR3 length: 14 amino acids. CDR1 LNHDA and CDR2 SQIVND come from the germline V gene (reference sequence). V gave up 1 base and J gave up 9 bases; unmatched junction bases: 4. The CDR3 DNA follows: TGTGCCAGTAGTATAGCCCGGGACAGGGTTGAGCAGTTCTTC. This translates into CASSIARDRVEQFF.